Following are 30 T cell receptor beta chains from one sample sequenced in a study of blood T cell repertoires in COVID-19. Some clones are missing from TCRdb's copy, which holds only in-frame ones; the method was immunoSEQ multiplex PCR. The repertoire holds 150,000 or so clones, with around 86% as singletons. The specimen sequenced was peripheral blood. These receptors came from a human donor in a cohort sampled during active COVID-19.

V and J are TRBV7-8 and TRBJ1-6, with 8 bases that match TRBD1. The CDR3 sequence is 18 residues long. V lost 0 bases, J lost 5 bases, and 9 bases stayed unmatched. The germline V gene has CDR1 SGHVS and CDR2 FQNEAQ. The CDR3 spells CASSLARYGQGDNSPLHF. CDR3 bases: TGTGCCAGCAGCTTAGCGCGCTATGGACAGGGAGATAATTCACCCCTCCACTTT.

This chain connects TRBV10-3 to TRBJ2-7, with D perhaps TRBD2 (5 bases). Germline values: CDR1 ENHRY, CDR2 SYGVKD. V was clipped by 8 bases and J by 0 bases, with 17 bases between them. The CDR3 has 15 amino acids. The CDR3 loop is CAIRAGMGSSYEQYF. The CDR3 DNA reads TGTGCCATCCGGGCCGGGATGGGGTCCTCCTACGAGCAGTACTTC.

This clone has only a few counts. Other DNA sequences of this sample code for an identical CDR3. This sequence joins TRBV3-1 (or the pseudogene TRBV3-2) and TRBJ1-1, with unresolved D. Germline lookup yields CDR1 LGHDT and CDR2 YNNKEL (reference sequence). The CDR3 is made up of 13 amino acids. V gave up 1 base and J gave up 2 bases, with 5 bases separating them. The CDR3 sequence is CASSQVSNTEAFF. CDR3 DNA sequence: TGTGCCAGCAGCCAAGTCAGTAACACTGAAGCTTTCTTT.

This sequence joins TRBV5-4 and TRBJ2-5; 7 nucleotides match TRBD2. Germline values: CDR1 SGHNT, CDR2 YYREEE (reference sequence). The V and J ends lost 1 base and 1 base, in that order; junction bases with no gene match: 1. The CDR3 totals 14 residues. This CDR3 is CASSLTSAQETQYF. The CDR3 bases are TGTGCCAGCAGCTTGACTAGCGCCCAAGAGACCCAGTACTTC.

V usage is TRBV20-1 and J usage is TRBJ2-1; D possibly corresponds to TRBD2 (6 bases). The ends were cut back, 6 bases at V and 14 bases at J, with 8 bases in the middle. Germline V CDR1 and CDR2: DFQATT, SNEGSKA (reference sequence). The CDR3 has 8 residues. The CDR3 coding sequence is TGCAGTGCCCCGGGGGAGTTCTTC. This encodes CSAPGEFF.

V and J are TRBV30 and TRBJ1-1; 7 nucleotides agree with TRBD1. The J segment lost 0 bases and the V segment lost 8 bases, leaving 6 bases of the junction unmatched. CDR1 and CDR2 (germline): GTSNPN, SVGIG (reference sequence). The CDR3 contains 13 residues. CDR3: CATQQGLNTEAFF. The CDR3 bases are TGTGCCACTCAACAGGGGCTGAACACTGAAGCTTTCTTT.

The chain is built from TRBV6-5 and TRBJ2-7; 10 bases match TRBD2. The V segment lost 1 base and the J segment 6 bases; nucleotides outside the gene matches: 3. Germline CDR1 MNHEY, CDR2 SVGAGI. The CDR3 length is 14 residues. The CDR3 sequence is CASSYLAGGSEQYF. Written as DNA, the CDR3 is TGTGCCAGCAGTTACTTAGCGGGAGGAAGCGAGCAGTACTTC.

The chain couples TRBV6-6 to TRBJ1-2; D unclear. Trimming took off 4 bases at V and 0 bases at J, with 6 bases between the two ends. The CDR3 contains 13 residues. Germline V gives CDR1 MNHNY, CDR2 SVGAGI (reference sequence). The CDR3 loop reads CASSLEANYGYTF. CDR3 DNA sequence: TGTGCCAGCAGTTTGGAGGCTAACTATGGCTACACCTTC.

The rearrangement uses TRBV28 and TRBJ1-3, with 7 bases fitting TRBD1. Germline V CDR1 and CDR2: MDHEN, SYDVKM. V was clipped by 6 bases and J by 0 bases; unmatched bases: 5. The CDR3 runs to 15 residues. This chain's CDR3 is CASRSGTASGNTIYF. The CDR3 DNA reads TGTGCCAGCAGATCCGGGACAGCCTCTGGAAACACCATATATTTT.

The V and J genes are TRBV6-5 and TRBJ1-5; 8 positions agree with TRBD1. V trimming: 6 bases; J trimming: 1 base; junction bases outside the gene matches: 5. The CDR3 has 15 amino acids. From germline, CDR1 is MNHEY and CDR2 SVGAGI. The CDR3 loop reads CASRTTGVSNQPQHF. The CDR3 DNA reads TGTGCCAGCAGGACGACAGGGGTGAGCAATCAGCCCCAGCATTTT.

V gene TRBV28 combines with J gene TRBJ1-4; 9 positions agree with TRBD1. Per the germline V gene, CDR1 is MDHEN and CDR2 is SYDVKM. V lost 6 bases to trimming and J lost 8 bases; unmatched junction nucleotides: 1. This CDR3 is built from 12 residues. CDR3 nucleotides: TGTGCCAGCAGGGGGACAGGGGAAAAACTGTTTTTT. Amino acids: CASRGTGEKLFF.

The chain links TRBV6-5 to TRBJ1-1, with D uncertain. From germline, CDR1 is MNHEY and CDR2 SVGAGI. The CDR3 spans 14 residues. The germline V and J ends were trimmed by 6 bases and 8 bases, with 19 bases remaining between them. CDR3 nucleotide sequence: TGTGCCAGCAGGTCAACCCCCACAGTGAGCGAAGCTTTCTTT. Translating gives CASRSTPTVSEAFF.

V gene TRBV6-5 combines with J gene TRBJ2-7, with 11 bases that match TRBD2. This CDR3 contains 15 residues. The V and J ends lost 6 bases and 4 bases, in that order; junction bases with no gene match: 8. Germline CDR1 is MNHEY and CDR2 is SVGAGI. The CDR3 protein is CASRLGTSGSYEQYF. The CDR3 DNA reads TGTGCCAGCAGACTCGGGACTAGCGGATCGTACGAGCAGTACTTC.

This clone was found once. Other DNA sequences within the sample encode an identical CDR3. The J gene is TRBJ1-1, the V gene TRBV11-3, with D uncertain. Trimming stripped 1 base from V and 1 base from J, with 7 bases between. This CDR3 contains 14 residues. Germline CDR1 is SGHNT and CDR2 is YENEEA. In DNA, the CDR3 is TGTGCCAGCAGCTTAGGGAGAGGGAACACTGAAGCTTTCTTT. Protein product: CASSLGRGNTEAFF.

This clone has only one observation. V gene TRBV18 combines with J gene TRBJ2-7; the match to TRBD1 covers 7 bases. This CDR3 comprises 14 residues. Germline values: CDR1 KGHSH, CDR2 LQKENI. V shed 4 bases and J 2 bases; nucleotides not matched to a gene: 5. The CDR3 sequence is CASSLTGVPYEQYF. DNA of the CDR3: TGTGCCAGCTCACTTACAGGGGTACCCTACGAGCAGTACTTC.

This chain connects TRBV2 to TRBJ1-5; 8 nucleotides agree with TRBD1. Trimming took 7 bases from V and 6 from J; bases not matched to a gene: 8. This CDR3 contains 14 residues. CDR1 and CDR2 from the germline V gene are SNHLY and FYNNEI. The CDR3 DNA is TGTGCCAGCAACACACAGGGGGAAAGTCAGCCCCAGCATTTT. It specifies CASNTQGESQPQHF.

The chain combines TRBV7-2 with TRBJ2-1; TRBD2 matches 8 bases. Per germline, CDR1 SGHTA and CDR2 FQGNSA. The J segment lost 6 bases and the V segment lost 1 base, leaving 8 bases of the junction unmatched. The length of the CDR3 is 16 residues. The DNA for the CDR3 is TGTGCCAGCAGCTTAGGCGGGGGGCAGGGGAGCAATGAGCAGTTCTTC. Its protein is CASSLGGGQGSNEQFF.

The chain has TRBV18 and TRBJ1-1; D is ambiguous. V dropped 3 bases and J dropped 11 bases, with 13 bases sitting between them. Germline V gene sequence: CDR1 KGHSH, CDR2 LQKENI. This CDR3 comprises 12 residues. CDR3 amino acids: CASSPGETWAFF. The CDR3 bases are TGTGCCAGCTCACCCGGGGAGACTTGGGCTTTCTTT.

This clone was recorded once. The chain uses TRBV18 and TRBJ1-5; 8 bases map to TRBD1. Trimming took 2 bases from V and 3 from J; bases not matched to a gene: 3. CDR3 length: 15 residues. Germline lookup yields CDR1 KGHSH and CDR2 LQKENI. The CDR3: CASSPGTGPNQPQHF. CDR3 DNA: TGTGCCAGCTCACCAGGGACAGGCCCCAATCAGCCCCAGCATTTT.

The J gene is TRBJ1-2, the V gene TRBV6-5; tentatively, D is TRBD1 (5 bases). This CDR3 contains 15 residues. Germline V CDR1 and CDR2: MNHEY, SVGAGI. The V end was cut by 7 bases, the J end by 4 bases, with 19 bases between. The CDR3 DNA reads TGTGCCAGCACCCCCGGCCAGGGTTTCAGCTATGGCTACACCTTC. Translated: CASTPGQGFSYGYTF.

The CDR3 here is CASSGTGEQPQHF. The CDR3 DNA is TGTGCCAGTAGTGGGACAGGCGAACAGCCCCAGCATTTT. This rearrangement joins TRBV19 to TRBJ1-5, with 8 bases matching TRBD1. Germline V gene data show CDR1 as LNHDA and CDR2 as SQIVND (reference sequence). The CDR3 has 13 amino acids. With 5 bases clipped from V and 7 bases from J, the junction kept 4 bases outside the gene matches. Based on the CDR3 plus reference TRBV19 and TRBJ1-5, the full variable domain is DGGITQSPKYLFRKEGQNVTLSCEQNLNHDAMYWYRQDPGQGLRLIYYSQIVNDFQKGDIAEGYSVSREKKESFPLTVTSAQKNPTAFYLCASSGTGEQPQHFGDGTRLSIL.

This clone was seen only a few times. This chain connects TRBV19 to TRBJ1-5; D is unresolved. Germline V gene lookup returns CDR1 LNHDA and CDR2 SQIVND (reference sequence). This CDR3 contains 16 residues. V lost 1 base, J lost 0 bases, and 10 bases lay in between. The DNA of the CDR3 is TGTGCCAGTAGTATAGGTGGGCTTCTTAGCAATCAGCCCCAGCATTTT. As protein: CASSIGGLLSNQPQHF.

The chain combines TRBV27 with TRBJ1-2; 7 bases align to TRBD1. Germline CDR1 is MNHEY and CDR2 is SMNVEV (reference sequence). The CDR3 has 14 residues. The trim removed 6 bases at V and 4 bases at J, leaving 8 bases unmatched. The CDR3 nucleotides read TGTGCCAGCAGACGGACAGGAAGGGGCTATGGCTACACCTTC. Amino acid sequence: CASRRTGRGYGYTF.

The V and J genes are TRBV24-1 and TRBJ2-7; 10 bases match TRBD2. V was pared by 7 bases and J by 0 bases, with 2 bases of the junction left unmatched. The germline V gene encodes CDR1 KGHDR and CDR2 SFDVKD. This CDR3 contains 14 residues. CDR3 residues: CATRLAGGSYEQYF. CDR3 nucleotides: TGTGCCACCAGGTTAGCGGGAGGCTCCTACGAGCAGTACTTC.

The J gene is TRBJ1-2, the V gene TRBV6-5; 9 bases fit TRBD1. The V segment lost 7 bases and the J segment 4 bases; nucleotides outside the gene matches: 7. The CDR3 is 14 amino acids. Looked up from germline, CDR1 is MNHEY and CDR2 is SVGAGI. The CDR3 loop is CASKRDRDPYGYTF. CDR3 sequence (DNA): TGTGCCAGCAAACGGGACAGGGATCCCTATGGCTACACCTTC.

The chain links TRBV14 to TRBJ2-1; D may be TRBD2 (6 bases). Trimming removed 4 bases at V and 7 bases at J, with 17 bases between. The CDR3 runs to 15 residues. In germline, CDR1 is SGHDN, CDR2 FVKESK. DNA of the CDR3: TGTGCCAGCAGCCGGGGGACTCAGCGTTGGAATGAGCAGTTCTTC. Residues: CASSRGTQRWNEQFF. Variable domain in full (rest from reference TRBV14 and TRBJ2-1): EAGVTQFPSHSVIEKGQTVTLRCDPISGHDNLYWYRRVMGKEIKFLLHFVKESKQDESGMPNNRFLAERTGGTYSTLKVQPAELEDSGVYFCASSRGTQRWNEQFFGPGTRLTVL.

This sequence joins TRBV5-6 and TRBJ1-1; 8 bases fit TRBD1. CDR3 length equals 14 residues. J was trimmed by 5 bases and V by 0 bases; bases with no gene match: 3. The germline V gene encodes CDR1 SGHDT and CDR2 YYEEEE. The CDR3 region has the DNA TGTGCCAGCAGCTTGGGGACAGGGTGGACTGAAGCTTTCTTT. It yields the protein CASSLGTGWTEAFF.

The rearrangement links TRBV7-2 to TRBJ1-5; D is ambiguous. CDR1 is SGHTA and CDR2 is FQGNSA in the germline V gene. The CDR3 extends over 14 amino acids. V was cut by 3 bases and J by 3 bases, with 9 bases left in between. The CDR3 protein is CASSFGLNNQPQHF. The CDR3 DNA is TGTGCCAGCAGCTTTGGGCTTAACAATCAGCCCCAGCATTTT.

V is TRBV6-6 and J is TRBJ1-4; the D is unclear. Germline loops: CDR1 MNHNY, CDR2 SVGAGI (reference sequence). Deletions cut 2 bases from V and 8 bases from J, with 6 bases between. The CDR3 has 12 amino acids. The CDR3 spells CASSYITEKLFF. The CDR3, as DNA: TGTGCCAGCAGTTACATTACAGAAAAACTGTTTTTT.

The CDR3 bases are TGTGCCAGTAGTACGTTCCAGGGGGCAGCTAATGAAAAACTGTTTTTT. Translated, it gives CASSTFQGAANEKLFF. The chain couples TRBV19 to TRBJ1-4, with 8 bases fitting TRBD1. The CDR3 extends over 16 amino acids. The ends lost 4 bases at V and 3 bases at J; junction bases unmatched: 7. Germline values: CDR1 LNHDA, CDR2 SQIVND (reference sequence).